The rows below give T cell receptor beta chains drawn from one sample of a study of blood T cell repertoires in COVID-19. Method: immunoSEQ multiplex PCR; TCRdb's copy keeps in-frame clones and lacks some. The data show about 350,000 clones, with approximately 89% seen just once and under 5% held by the top ten. The sequenced sample was peripheral blood. The receptors were gathered from a woman aged 60-75 years with COVID-19, enrolled during active disease. Each CDR3 is given with its conserved first and last residue. A D gene is named only where the DNA matches it firmly. Size tells how often a clone was seen (once, few, many) or the class of an expanded clone, and some rows leave it out.

>-|TRBV20-1|TRBJ1-2|TRBD1
CSAAQGASYTF
TGCAGTGCGGCCCAGGGGGCGAGCTACACCTTC
>-|TRBV12-3/TRBV12-4|TRBJ1-1|-
CASSSNRETEAFF
TGTGCCAGCAGTTCAAACAGGGAAACTGAAGCTTTCTTT
>-|TRBV30|TRBJ2-5|-
CAWMGEETQYF
TGTGCCTGGATGGGCGAAGAGACCCAGTACTTC
>-|TRBV5-6|TRBJ1-5|-
CASSLGAGRENPPQHF
TGTGCCAGCAGCTTGGGGGCCGGGAGGGAGAATCCGCCCCAGCATTTT
>few|TRBV5-1|TRBJ1-4|-
CASRAGNEKLFF
TGCGCCAGCAGGGCGGGGAATGAAAAACTGTTTTTT
>-|TRBV5-1|TRBJ1-3|-
CASSLGGTGNTIYF
TGCGCCAGCAGCTTGGGGGGCACTGGAAACACCATATATTTT
>-|TRBV20-1|TRBJ2-5|-
CSALSRETQYF
TGCAGTGCTTTGTCCCGGGAGACCCAGTACTTC
>-|TRBV6-5|TRBJ1-3|-
CASSYSRETVGNTIYF
TGTGCCAGCAGTTACTCGAGAGAAACGGTCGGAAACACCATATATTTT
>-|TRBV28|TRBJ1-1|TRBD1
CASSETGSGNTEAFF
TGTGCCAGCAGCGAGACAGGGTCGGGGAACACTGAAGCTTTCTTT
>-|TRBV7-8|TRBJ2-3|-
CASSLGPAGDTQYF
TGTGCCAGCAGCTTAGGCCCGGCGGGAGATACGCAGTATTTT
>once|TRBV30|TRBJ2-2|TRBD2
CAWRGLAGGGTGELFF
TGTGCCTGGAGAGGGCTAGCGGGGGGAGGCACCGGGGAGCTGTTTTTT
>-|TRBV7-3|TRBJ1-2|-
CASSDAGANYGYTF
TGTGCCAGCAGCGATGCTGGGGCCAACTATGGCTACACCTTC
>once|TRBV15|TRBJ1-4|-
CATSRQGTNEKLFF
TGTGCCACCAGCAGACAGGGGACTAATGAAAAACTGTTTTTT
>once|TRBV5-1|TRBJ2-5|TRBD2
CASSLARGKETQYF
TGCGCCAGCAGCCTCGCGCGGGGGAAAGAGACCCAGTACTTC
>-|TRBV6-1|TRBJ1-5|-
CASRDAGYNQPQHF
TGTGCCAGCAGAGACGCAGGGTACAATCAGCCCCAGCATTTT
>-|TRBV4-1|TRBJ1-4|TRBD1
CASSHVPGQGATNEKLFF
TGCGCCAGCAGCCACGTCCCGGGACAGGGGGCTACTAATGAAAAACTGTTTTTT
>few|TRBV7-2|TRBJ1-5|-
CASSDGSIQPQHF
TGTGCCAGCAGCGACGGGAGTATTCAGCCCCAGCATTTT
>-|TRBV7-3|TRBJ2-1|TRBD1
CASSTGGNEQFF
TGTGCCAGCAGCACAGGGGGCAATGAGCAGTTCTTC
>-|TRBV15|TRBJ1-3|TRBD1
CATSRARGLSGNTIYF
TGTGCCACCAGCAGAGCTAGGGGGCTGAGTGGGAACACCATATATTTT
>-|TRBV24-1|TRBJ2-1|-
CATSDVKQGEQFF
TGTGCCACCAGTGATGTAAAACAGGGTGAGCAGTTCTTC
>-|TRBV5-5|TRBJ1-5|TRBD1
CASSAGTASNQPQHF
TGTGCCAGCAGCGCTGGGACAGCTAGCAATCAGCCCCAGCATTTT
>-|TRBV2|TRBJ2-1|TRBD1
CASSDFRGSPYNEQFF
TGTGCCAGCAGTGATTTCAGGGGGTCCCCCTACAATGAGCAGTTCTTC
>once|TRBV2|TRBJ1-4|TRBD1
CASSWDRADPGKLFF
TGTGCCAGCAGTTGGGACAGGGCGGATCCTGGGAAACTGTTTTTT
>-|TRBV19|TRBJ1-1|TRBD1
CATKKPPGQGGGTEAFF
TGTGCCACGAAAAAACCCCCGGGACAGGGGGGTGGCACTGAAGCTTTCTTT
>-|TRBV5-1|TRBJ2-5|-
CASSFNRETQYF
TGCGCCAGCAGCTTTAATCGTGAGACCCAGTACTTC
>-|TRBV20-1|TRBJ1-2|-
CSASDGYGYTF
TGCAGTGCTAGTGACGGCTATGGCTACACCTTC
>-|TRBV6-5|TRBJ2-7|TRBD1
CASSYARQGAGEQYF
TGTGCCAGCAGTTACGCGAGACAGGGGGCAGGCGAGCAGTACTTC
>-|TRBV5-1|TRBJ2-3|TRBD2
CASSVAGGQADTQYF
TGCGCCAGCAGCGTAGCGGGGGGGCAGGCAGATACGCAGTATTTT
>-|TRBV19|TRBJ2-5|TRBD1
CASSSVDRQETQYF
TGTGCCAGTAGTTCCGTGGACAGGCAAGAGACCCAGTACTTC
>once|TRBV5-6|TRBJ1-2|-
CASTPQGFYGYTF
TGTGCCAGCACCCCTCAGGGGTTCTATGGCTACACCTTC
>-|TRBV6-4|TRBJ2-1|TRBD1
CASSPDRVKQFF
TGTGCCAGCAGCCCGGACAGGGTAAAGCAGTTCTTC
>-|TRBV10-2|TRBJ1-3|-
CASTRSLASQRAVNTIYF
TGCGCCAGCACCCGGAGTCTGGCATCCCAACGCGCGGTCAACACCATATATTTT
>-|TRBV5-1|TRBJ2-3|TRBD1
CASSFGDRASTDTQYF
TGCGCCAGCAGCTTCGGGGACAGGGCTAGCACAGATACGCAGTATTTT
>-|TRBV5-1|TRBJ2-7|-
CATRVGPSSYEQYF
TGCGCCACCCGTGTGGGGCCTAGCTCCTACGAGCAGTACTTC
>-|TRBV5-1|TRBJ2-7|TRBD1
CASSLWSTGGRSEQYF
TGCGCCAGCAGCTTATGGTCGACAGGGGGACGGTCCGAGCAGTACTTC
>-|TRBV4-1|TRBJ2-5|TRBD2
CASSQETSGAWGETQYF
TGCGCCAGCAGCCAAGAAACTAGCGGGGCTTGGGGAGAGACCCAGTACTTC
>-|TRBV28|TRBJ1-4|-
CASSFTGYEKLFF
TGTGCCAGCAGTTTTACAGGGTACGAAAAACTGTTTTTT
>-|TRBV14|TRBJ1-2|-
CASSQGGDYIYGYTF
TGTGCCAGCAGCCAAGGTGGGGACTACATCTATGGCTACACCTTC
>-|TRBV5-1|TRBJ1-4|-
CASSFNRLNEKLFF
TGCGCCAGCAGCTTTAACAGGCTGAATGAAAAACTGTTTTTT
>-|TRBV7-2|TRBJ2-1|-
CASSLPGPYNEQFF
TGTGCCAGCAGCTTACCTGGGCCCTACAATGAGCAGTTCTTC
>-|TRBV27|TRBJ1-6|-
CASAKRGLYNSPLHF
TGTGCCAGCGCGAAAAGGGGTCTGTATAATTCACCCCTCCACTTT
>-|TRBV2|TRBJ1-5|-
CASRGGSNQPQHF
TGTGCCAGCCGAGGGGGAAGCAATCAGCCCCAGCATTTT
>-|TRBV4-1|TRBJ2-2|-
CASSQRGAGGTGELFF
TGCGCCAGCAGCCAGAGGGGGGCAGGGGGAACCGGGGAGCTGTTTTTT
>-|TRBV5-1|TRBJ2-6|-
CASSLPGSSGANVLTF
TGCGCCAGCAGCTTGCCCGGGAGCTCTGGGGCCAACGTCCTGACTTTC
>-|TRBV14|TRBJ2-3|-
CASSQERGVSTDTQYF
TGTGCCAGCAGCCAAGAGCGGGGCGTAAGCACAGATACGCAGTATTTT
>-|TRBV19|TRBJ1-2|TRBD1
CASSPGQPYGYTF
TGTGCCAGCTCCCCGGGACAGCCCTATGGCTACACCTTC
>-|TRBV28|TRBJ1-1|-
CASSLIHTEAFF
TGTGCCAGCAGCCTAATACACACTGAAGCTTTCTTT
>-|TRBV5-1|TRBJ2-1|-
CASSALGESSYNEQFF
TGCGCCAGCAGCGCCCTCGGGGAGAGCTCCTACAATGAGCAGTTCTTC
>-|TRBV11-1|TRBJ1-1|TRBD1
CASSSQGQVNTEAFF
TGTGCCAGCAGCTCCCAGGGACAGGTGAACACTGAAGCTTTCTTT
>few|TRBV7-9|TRBJ1-5|-
CASSQSGLQGWSQPQHF
TGTGCCAGCAGCCAATCCGGGTTACAGGGTTGGTCACAGCCCCAGCATTTT
>once|TRBV7-2|TRBJ2-7|-
CASSLAQGGVYEQYF
TGTGCCAGCAGCTTAGCCCAGGGGGGAGTCTACGAGCAGTACTTC
>once|TRBV6-5|TRBJ1-6|-
CASSPGGYNSPLHF
TGTGCCAGCAGTCCCGGGGGCTATAATTCACCCCTCCACTTT
>-|TRBV19|TRBJ2-3|TRBD2
CASTGLAPTDTQYF
TGTGCCAGTACCGGACTAGCTCCTACAGATACGCAGTATTTT
>-|TRBV7-9|TRBJ2-1|TRBD2
CASSRASGGTQFF
TGTGCCAGCAGCCGCGCTAGCGGGGGGACGCAGTTCTTC
>once|TRBV9|TRBJ2-1|TRBD2
CASSVLTGGYNEQFF
TGTGCCAGCAGCGTCCTTACGGGGGGTTACAATGAGCAGTTCTTC
>-|TRBV7-8|TRBJ1-2|-
CASSLDSLYGYTF
TGTGCCAGCAGCCTCGACAGCCTATATGGCTACACCTTC